The present entry profiles one T cell receptor beta chain with its context. The sample originates from a study of blood T cell repertoires in COVID-19. Background on the study: Sites in the United States, Italy and Spain provided acute and convalescent COVID-19 samples. The cDNA or gDNA used as material had been derived from T cells, B-cell-depleted T cells, or PBMCs.

How the authors handled the data: Reference gene primers were amplified, and this amplification served to estimate nucleated cell counts. Some clones are missing from TCRdb's copy, which holds only in-frame ones; the method was immunoSEQ multiplex PCR. The D gene and trimming were derived from the DNA, and the V and J assignments and clone size from that table. The sample carries 400,000 to 450,000 clones, over 85% recorded once. The CDR3 covers 11 residues. Germline assignment: CDR1 SQVTM and CDR2 ANQGSEA. V was trimmed by 5 bases and J by 0 bases, leaving 5 bases between them. Sequenced input: peripheral blood. The chain joins TRBV29-1 to TRBJ2-7; possible D gene TRBD1, 5 bases. This TCR was recovered from a man aged 18 to 35 with COVID-19, enrolled during active disease. Written as DNA, the CDR3 is TGCAGCGTTACAGGCTCCTACGAGCAGTACTTC. Translating gives CSVTGSYEQYF.